A single sample gave rise to the 2 T cell receptor beta chains below, sequenced in a study of long-term antiretroviral therapy in people with HIV. Researchers report immunoSEQ v3.0 was run at survey level. Using immunoSEQ multiplex PCR, the repertoire was profiled, and TCRdb retains in-frame clones only, with some absent. The data hold about 18,000 clones, with around 92% observed a single time. The starting material was unsorted PBMCs, obtained 3 years after starting antiretroviral therapy. Receptors were obtained from a man aged 50-59 years with HIV.

CDR3 coding DNA: TGTGCCAGCTCACCACCAGCAGGGGTGGAGACCCAGTACTTC. Amino acids: CASSPPAGVETQYF. This chain links TRBV18 with TRBJ2-5, with D possibly TRBD1 on 6 matching bases. V gave up 0 bases and J gave up 5 bases, with 10 bases separating them. Germline V gene lookup returns CDR1 KGHSH and CDR2 LQKENI. This CDR3 has 14 amino acids. The complete variable domain, with remaining parts taken from reference TRBV18 and TRBJ2-5, reads NAGVMQNPRHLVRRRGQEARLRCSPMKGHSHVYWYRQLPEEGLKFMVYLQKENIIDESGMPKERFSAEFPKEGPSILRIQQVVRGDSAAYFCASSPPAGVETQYFGPGTRLLVL.

The chain recombines TRBV21-1 with TRBJ1-5; the tabulated D call, TRBD1, remains unverified against the DNA. TRBV21-1 is a pseudogene. This CDR3 contains 13 residues. CDR3 nucleotides: TGTGCCAGCAGAACCCACAGGGATCAGCCCCAGCATTTT. It specifies CASRTHRDQPQHF.